Below are 22 T cell receptor beta chains sequenced from a single sample in a study of Graves' ophthalmopathy and Graves' hyperthyroidism. Amplification of TCR beta CDR3 regions used RNA transcripts. Following a first-round RT-PCR that used HTBI primers, a second-round multiplex PCR was carried out. TCRdb recomputed calls from the multiplex PCR reads with MiXCR, one row per CDR3 protein. The sample carries 400,000 to 500,000 distinct CDR3 sequences, roughly 20% recorded once. The sample comprised peripheral blood. Receptors originate from a woman between 18 and 29 years old with stable Graves' hyperthyroidism.

In this sample, this clonotype turned up many times. This chain links TRBV5-4 with TRBJ2-7; 10 nucleotides match TRBD1. The CDR3 length is 15 residues. The germline V gene encodes CDR1 SGHNT and CDR2 YYREEE (reference sequence). V shed 0 bases and J 6 bases; nucleotides not matched to a gene: 6. The CDR3 nucleotides are TGTGCCAGCAGCTTGGGGGACAGGGGAGGTCGCGAGCAGTACTTC. Translating it yields CASSLGDRGGREQYF.

This clonotype has at least ten counts. The gene calls are TRBV29-1 and TRBJ1-1; D is unclear. Germline CDR1 reads SQVTM; CDR2 reads ANQGSEA. The CDR3 is 12 residues long. Trimming removed 3 bases at V and 3 bases at J, with 8 bases between. The CDR3 sequence: CSVDPRDTEAFF. CDR3 DNA sequence: TGCAGCGTTGACCCCCGGGACACTGAAGCTTTCTTT.

This clonotype was observed many times. This rearrangement joins TRBV27 to TRBJ2-7; 12 nucleotides align to TRBD1. The V gene end was trimmed by 2 bases and the J gene end by 7 bases; junction bases not matched to a gene: 6. The length of the CDR3 is 15 residues. Germline-derived CDR1 and CDR2 are MNHEY and SMNVEV (reference sequence). CDR3 sequence: CASSLTGQGALEQYF. The CDR3 DNA reads as TGTGCCAGCAGTTTAACGGGACAGGGGGCGCTTGAGCAGTACTTC.

There are many counts of this clonotype. This chain uses TRBV20-1 with TRBJ1-1; D uncertain. Between the trimmed V and J ends, which lost 1 base and 7 bases, there was a span of 7 bases. The CDR3 totals 11 residues. Germline V gene data show CDR1 as DFQATT and CDR2 as SNEGSKA (reference sequence). The CDR3 region is CSARGVSEAFF. As DNA, the CDR3 is TGCAGTGCTAGAGGGGTCAGTGAAGCTTTCTTT.

This clonotype was seen many times. This sequence joins TRBV15 and TRBJ2-7, with D unresolved. CDR1 and CDR2 (germline): LNHNV, YYDKDF (reference sequence). The ends were cut back, 3 bases at V and 7 bases at J, with 25 bases in the middle. The CDR3 length is 17 residues. Here the CDR3 reads CATSSRAGPRQQREQYF. In DNA form, the CDR3 reads TGTGCCACCAGCAGCCGGGCAGGACCAAGACAACAGAGGGAGCAGTACTTC.

At least ten counts were recorded for this clonotype. V and J are TRBV29-1 and TRBJ1-1; a weak D match, TRBD1 (6 bases). The germline CDR1 and CDR2 sequences are SQVTM and ANQGSEA. V lost 6 bases, J lost 1 base, and 12 bases lay in between. There are 13 residues in the CDR3. The CDR3 nucleotides are TGCAGCGTCGCCCAGGGGAGGAACACTGAAGCTTTCTTT. Protein sequence: CSVAQGRNTEAFF.

Many counts were recorded for this clonotype. This chain connects TRBV25-1 to TRBJ2-3, with 10 bases matching TRBD2. After removal of 11 bases from V and 3 bases from J, the junction contained 8 bases not matched to a gene. Germline CDR1 reads MGHDK; CDR2 reads SYGVNS. This CDR3 contains 14 residues. CDR3 bases: TGTGCCGTCTCTAGCGGGAGTAGGACAGATACGCAGTATTTT. Amino acid sequence: CAVSSGSRTDTQYF.

This clonotype appeared many times. This chain uses TRBV12-3 or TRBV12-4 with TRBJ2-5, with unresolved D. V was pared by 2 bases and J by 1 base, with 8 bases between. There are 14 residues in the CDR3. The CDR3 region has the DNA TGTGCCAGCAGTTTACTCGGGTTCCAAGAGACCCAGTACTTC. This codes for CASSLLGFQETQYF.

This clonotype was counted ten times or more. This chain connects TRBV7-2 to TRBJ2-2; D perhaps matches TRBD1 (6 bases). V dropped 5 bases and J dropped 8 bases, with 12 bases sitting between them. CDR3 size: 13 residues. Germline CDR1 SGHTA, CDR2 FQGNSA. The CDR3 reads CASSPTGLGELFF. The CDR3 DNA follows: TGTGCCAGCAGCCCAACAGGGTTAGGGGAGCTGTTTTTT. Looking up the rest from reference TRBV7-2 and TRBJ2-2 gives the full variable domain: GAGVSQSPSNKVTEKGKDVELRCDPISGHTALYWYRQSLGQGLEFLIYFQGNSAPDKSGLPSDRFSAERTGGSVSTLTIQRTQQEDSAVYLCASSPTGLGELFFGEGSRLTVL.

J is TRBJ1-5 and V is TRBV5-1; 7 bases map to TRBD1. CDR1 SGHRS and CDR2 YFSETQ come from the germline V gene. CDR3 length: 14 residues. J lost 7 bases, V lost 3 bases, and 7 bases had no gene match. The CDR3: CASSSGTVGQPQHF. As DNA, the CDR3 is TGCGCCAGCAGCTCCGGGACAGTCGGGCAGCCCCAGCATTTT.

This sequence joins TRBV7-2 and TRBJ2-5; no definite D call. V lost 1 base and J 5 bases, leaving 11 bases between the germline ends. The CDR3 contains 14 residues. CDR1 and CDR2 (germline): SGHTA, FQGNSA. CDR3 protein: CASSLDTTLETQYF. DNA for the CDR3: TGTGCCAGCAGCTTAGACACGACGTTGGAGACCCAGTACTTC. Looking up the rest from reference TRBV7-2 and TRBJ2-5 gives the full variable domain: GAGVSQSPSNKVTEKGKDVELRCDPISGHTALYWYRQSLGQGLEFLIYFQGNSAPDKSGLPSDRFSAERTGGSVSTLTIQRTQQEDSAVYLCASSLDTTLETQYFGPGTRLLVL.

This clonotype was seen at least ten times. V gene TRBV12-3 or TRBV12-4 combines with J gene TRBJ1-2, with 8 nucleotides matching TRBD1. The CDR3 covers 13 residues. Trimming took 6 bases from V and 11 from J; bases not matched to a gene: 11. CDR3 in DNA: TGTGCCAGCAGGCAATCCGACAGGGGTCATTACACCTTC. This encodes CASRQSDRGHYTF.

This clonotype was counted many times. The V gene is TRBV19, the J gene TRBJ2-7, with D tentatively TRBD1 or TRBD2 (5 bases each). This CDR3 has 15 residues. Germline-derived CDR1 and CDR2 are LNHDA and SQIVND (reference sequence). Trimming stripped 8 bases from V and 2 bases from J, with 19 bases between. The CDR3 loop is CASALRGAEPYEQYF. The CDR3 nucleotides read TGTGCCAGTGCCCTAAGGGGAGCGGAGCCCTACGAGCAGTACTTC.

This clonotype was counted only a few times. This may come from a read error, since a much larger clone is one base off. The chain recombines TRBV6-5 with TRBJ2-5, with D unresolved. CDR1 is MNHEY and CDR2 is SVGAGI in the germline V gene. The CDR3 spans 12 residues. V was cut by 2 bases and J by 3 bases, with 4 bases left in between. The CDR3 loop reads CASSYTEETQYF. The CDR3 nucleotides are TGTGCCAGCAGTTACACTGAAGAGACCCAGTACTTC.

Many counts were recorded for this clonotype. The chain uses TRBV12-3 or TRBV12-4 and TRBJ1-2, with D possibly TRBD1 on 5 matching bases. V was cut by 7 bases and J by 7 bases, with 10 bases left in between. The CDR3 spans 11 residues. CDR3 bases: TGTGCCAGCATGACAGTCACTGGCTACACCTTC. This translates into CASMTVTGYTF.

Ten or more counts support this clonotype. J is TRBJ2-2 and V is TRBV20-1; D not certain. Trimming cost V 1 base and J 0 bases, with 3 bases left between them. The CDR3 runs to 13 residues. The germline V gene has CDR1 DFQATT and CDR2 SNEGSKA (reference sequence). The CDR3 DNA follows: TGCAGTGCTAGAGGACCGAACACCGGGGAGCTGTTTTTT. This gives the protein CSARGPNTGELFF.

This clonotype was counted many times. The chain recombines TRBV5-4 with TRBJ1-2, with D perhaps matching TRBD1 (6 bases). The germline gives CDR1 SGHNT, CDR2 YYREEE (reference sequence). The V gene lost 6 bases and the J gene lost 4 bases, with 13 bases spanning the gap. The CDR3 consists of 13 residues. CDR3 residues: CASTNRAGYGYTF. The CDR3 DNA sequence: TGTGCCAGCACCAACAGGGCGGGCTATGGCTACACCTTC.

J is TRBJ2-5 and V is TRBV28; 8 bases are a match to TRBD2. The J segment lost 3 bases and the V segment lost 5 bases, leaving 8 bases of the junction unmatched. CDR3 length equals 15 residues. The V gene's germline CDR1 is MDHEN and CDR2 SYDVKM. The CDR3 loop is CASSRGLVREETQYF. CDR3 coding DNA: TGTGCCAGCAGTCGGGGACTAGTCAGGGAAGAGACCCAGTACTTC.

This clonotype was detected ten times or more. V and J are TRBV12-3 or TRBV12-4 and TRBJ2-5; D unresolved. Trimming shortened V by 8 bases and J by 5 bases, and 9 bases separated the two germline ends. The CDR3 is made up of 11 amino acids. The CDR3 DNA sequence: TGTGCCAGCGGTCTTAAGGAGACCCAGTACTTC. This translates into CASGLKETQYF.

This clonotype appeared a few times. This chain joins TRBV12-3 or TRBV12-4 and TRBJ2-2; 9 positions match TRBD2. V gave up 2 bases and J gave up 4 bases; unmatched junction bases: 5. This CDR3 region has 16 residues. This chain's CDR3 is CASSLWRGGPTGELFF. The CDR3 nucleotides read TGTGCCAGCAGTTTATGGCGGGGGGGCCCCACCGGGGAGCTGTTTTTT.

This clonotype was observed many times. The V gene is TRBV15, the J gene TRBJ1-6; the D gene is possibly TRBD1 (5 bases). Germline V gives CDR1 LNHNV, CDR2 YYDKDF (reference sequence). Trimming removed 8 bases at V and 3 bases at J, with 8 bases between. The CDR3 has 13 residues. The DNA of the CDR3 is TGTGCCACCTCGACAGTCTATAATTCACCCCTCCACTTT. This gives the protein CATSTVYNSPLHF.

This clonotype occurred many times. V is TRBV5-1 and J is TRBJ1-1; 7 bases agree with TRBD1. Germline V gene sequence: CDR1 SGHRS, CDR2 YFSETQ. This CDR3 has 14 residues. The V and J ends lost 5 bases and 4 bases, in that order; junction bases with no gene match: 8. The chain's CDR3 is CASRPLDRPTEAFF. CDR3 nucleotide sequence: TGCGCCAGCAGACCCTTGGACAGGCCCACTGAAGCTTTCTTT.